The T cell receptor beta chain described here comes from a study of PD-1 blockade in classical Hodgkin lymphoma. The CDR3 runs 15 residues. Germline lookup yields CDR1 SGHRS and CDR2 YFSETQ. J gave up 7 bases and V 2 bases, and 6 bases lay outside the gene matches. The time point was: cycle 4 day 1 (C4D1), after more than 5 weeks of nivolumab. Autologous stem cell transplantation was followed by relapse in every patient, and brentuximab vedotin exposure varied. Whole-study findings and limits: The study found complete responders had baseline diversity similar to newly diagnosed patients. The authors excluded patients who started nivolumab under 1 year after ASCT. Newly diagnosed patients were said to have less baseline TCR diversity than healthy donors did.

This clone was observed once. Its target is not known. Measured with immunoSEQ multiplex PCR; TCRdb has only the in-frame clones, and not every one. The sample contains approximately 61,000 clones, 87% of which appear only once. This material consisted of peripheral blood mononuclear cells (PBMCs), taken before the fourth cycle of nivolumab. The genes are TRBV5-1 and TRBJ1-4, with 9 bases that match TRBD1. This receptor was obtained from a human donor with classical Hodgkin lymphoma. The CDR3 loop is CASSLRTGEVEKLFF. DNA for the CDR3: TGCGCCAGCAGCTTACGGACAGGGGAGGTTGAAAAACTGTTTTTT.